The 11 T cell receptor beta chains below were found in one sample sequenced in a study of blood T cell repertoires in COVID-19. Produced via immunoSEQ multiplex PCR; TCRdb's table is partial and in-frame only. The repertoire holds some 100,000 clones, 85% to 95% seen once, with about 6.6% in the top ten. Sequencing used peripheral blood. The source is a woman aged 60-75 years with active COVID-19.

This clone has just a few counts. The V and J genes are TRBV4-3 and TRBJ1-3, with 7 bases identical to TRBD1. The germline V gene encodes CDR1 LGHNA and CDR2 YSLEER. The CDR3 covers 16 residues. V was pared by 1 base and J by 1 base, with 4 bases of the junction left unmatched. CDR3 DNA sequence: TGCGCCAGCAGCCAAGGACAGGGTCGATCTGGAAACACCATATATTTT. This codes for CASSQGQGRSGNTIYF.

V usage is TRBV6-5 and J usage is TRBJ2-6; D unresolved. V shed 11 bases and J shed 0 bases, with 14 bases lying between them. Per the germline V gene, CDR1 is MNHEY and CDR2 is SVGAGI. The CDR3 consists of 15 residues. The CDR3 DNA reads as TGTGCCGTACGGAGTCCTTCCTCTGGGGCCAACGTCCTGACTTTC. Amino acid sequence: CAVRSPSSGANVLTF.

The gene calls are TRBV30 and TRBJ2-2; 7 positions match TRBD1. The trim removed 7 bases at V and 4 bases at J, leaving 9 bases unmatched. The CDR3 is 14 residues long. Germline V gene data show CDR1 as GTSNPN and CDR2 as SVGIG (reference sequence). CDR3 sequence: CASQTGHPTGELFF. The CDR3 nucleotides are TGTGCCTCCCAGACAGGGCATCCCACCGGGGAGCTGTTTTTT.

This chain links TRBV11-3 with TRBJ2-5, with 9 nucleotides matching TRBD2. V trimming: 3 bases; J trimming: 5 bases; junction bases outside the gene matches: 7. The CDR3 sequence is 15 residues long. Per the germline V gene, CDR1 is SGHNT and CDR2 is YENEEA. The CDR3 sequence: CASSFFSGRTETQYF. The CDR3 DNA is TGTGCCAGCAGCTTCTTTAGCGGGAGAACGGAGACCCAGTACTTC.

The rearrangement uses TRBV5-1 and TRBJ2-7, with D maybe TRBD2 (6 bases). This CDR3 has 14 residues. V lost 0 bases and J 2 bases, leaving 9 bases between the germline ends. Germline CDR1 and CDR2: SGHRS and YFSETQ. The CDR3 region is CASSLELAPYEQYF. CDR3 DNA: TGCGCCAGCAGCTTGGAACTAGCACCCTACGAGCAGTACTTC.

V gene TRBV10-2 combines with J gene TRBJ1-3; 11 bases map to TRBD1. In germline, CDR1 is WSHSY, CDR2 SAAADI. The CDR3 spans 15 residues. With V trimmed by 6 bases and J by 3 bases, 4 bases remained unmatched. CDR3 protein: CASRGQGAGGNTIYF. CDR3 DNA sequence: TGCGCCAGCAGAGGACAGGGGGCCGGTGGAAACACCATATATTTT.

The chain joins TRBV28 to TRBJ1-1, with 7 bases lining up with TRBD1. The CDR3 covers 13 residues. V lost 5 bases and J lost 12; bases outside the gene matches: 12. From germline, CDR1 is MDHEN and CDR2 SYDVKM. In DNA form, the CDR3 reads TGTGCCAGCAGTCTACGGGACAGTACCGTATCTTTCTTT. This gives the protein CASSLRDSTVSFF.

This chain links TRBV15 with TRBJ2-2, with 10 positions matching TRBD2. Germline V gives CDR1 LNHNV, CDR2 YYDKDF (reference sequence). This CDR3 is built from 17 residues. The J segment lost 4 bases and the V segment lost 3 bases, leaving 8 bases of the junction unmatched. CDR3 region: CATSRVSGGYGTGELFF. Here the CDR3 DNA reads TGTGCCACCAGCAGGGTTAGCGGGGGGTATGGCACCGGGGAGCTGTTTTTT.

The chain combines TRBV9 with TRBJ2-3, with TRBD1 as a possible D gene (6 bases). V was pared by 3 bases and J by 0 bases, with 14 bases between. Per germline, CDR1 SGDLS and CDR2 YYNGEE. The CDR3 sequence is 16 residues long. CDR3 sequence reads: CASSADRFWSTDTQYF. The CDR3 region has the DNA TGTGCCAGCAGCGCCGACAGGTTTTGGAGCACAGATACGCAGTATTTT.

The V call is TRBV13, the J call TRBJ1-1, with D perhaps matching TRBD1 (6 bases). With 9 bases removed from V and 6 bases from J, the gap between germline ends came to 8 bases. CDR1 is PRHDT, CDR2 FYEKMQ, per germline (reference sequence). The CDR3 sequence is 10 residues long. The CDR3 DNA sequence: TGTGCCAGTTCAGGGGCTGAAGCTTTCTTT. Amino acids: CASSGAEAFF.

This clone has more than one count but fewer than ten. This chain joins TRBV7-2 and TRBJ2-7; D remains unclear. V was shortened by 1 base and J by 10 bases, with 11 bases between the two germline ends. CDR1 SGHTA and CDR2 FQGNSA come from the germline V gene. The CDR3 covers 12 residues. The CDR3 sequence: CASSLGLAEQYF. CDR3 coding DNA: TGTGCCAGCAGCTTAGGGCTGGCAGAACAGTACTTC.